The 17 T cell receptor beta chains given below trace back to one sample, sequenced in a study of blood T cell repertoires in COVID-19. TCRdb keeps only in-frame clones here, not all; method: immunoSEQ multiplex PCR. The data contain around 200,000 clones, about 90% of them singletons. The sample taken for sequencing was peripheral blood. Receptors were obtained from a man aged 35 to 55 with active or convalescent COVID-19.

The chain has TRBV9 and TRBJ1-1, with TRBD1 identical over 8 bases. Germline CDR1 reads SGDLS; CDR2 reads YYNGEE. Trimming at V came to 0 bases and at J to 1 base, leaving 5 bases not matched to a gene. CDR3 size: 16 residues. Written as DNA, the CDR3 is TGTGCCAGCAGCGTAGTGTCCGGGACAGGGAACACTGAAGCTTTCTTT. Its translation: CASSVVSGTGNTEAFF.

This clone was seen once. CDR3 DNA: TGTGCCAGCAGCCCTGGGCGGGTATCCCTAGGGCACGAGCAGTACTTC. It yields the protein CASSPGRVSLGHEQYF. The rearrangement uses TRBV5-6 and TRBJ2-7; tentatively, D is TRBD2 (5 bases). CDR1 SGHDT and CDR2 YYEEEE come from the germline V gene. The CDR3 has 16 residues. With 4 bases removed from V and 5 bases from J, the gap between germline ends came to 22 bases.

The V call is TRBV20-1, the J call TRBJ1-5; 8 bases line up with TRBD1. V dropped 3 bases and J dropped 5; count of bases not matched to a gene: 6. Germline CDR1 and CDR2: DFQATT and SNEGSKA (reference sequence). CDR3 length: 14 residues. The CDR3 loop is CSASPDREDQPQHF. DNA of the CDR3: TGCAGTGCTAGTCCGGACAGGGAGGATCAGCCCCAGCATTTT.

This clone appeared a few times. V usage is TRBV27 and J usage is TRBJ1-6, with D hard to call. The germline CDR1 and CDR2 sequences are MNHEY and SMNVEV (reference sequence). This CDR3 is built from 14 residues. Trimming stripped 2 bases from V and 7 bases from J, with 9 bases between. The CDR3 nucleotides read TGTGCCAGCAGTTTAGTCGTATTCAATTCACCCCTCCACTTT. Translated, it gives CASSLVVFNSPLHF.

V is TRBV28 and J is TRBJ1-4, with a weak D call TRBD1 (5 bases). CDR1 is MDHEN, CDR2 SYDVKM, per germline. The V gene lost 11 bases and the J gene lost 6 bases, with 16 bases spanning the gap. The CDR3 runs to 13 residues. The CDR3 nucleotides are TGTGCCGGGGTCCGGGGGTACGATGAAAAACTGTTTTTT. This translates into CAGVRGYDEKLFF.

The gene calls are TRBV5-4 and TRBJ2-7, with D possibly being TRBD2 (7 bases). V lost 4 bases and J lost 6, with 23 bases in between. CDR1 and CDR2 (germline): SGHNT, YYREEE (reference sequence). CDR3 size: 16 residues. CDR3: CASSLGVNGGRGEQYF. The CDR3 DNA reads TGTGCCAGCAGCCTGGGTGTTAACGGGGGGCGCGGCGAGCAGTACTTC.

The gene calls are TRBV27 and TRBJ1-6; D perhaps matches TRBD1 (5 bases). The CDR3 length is 15 residues. V was shortened by 4 bases and J by 8 bases, with 15 bases between the two germline ends. Per germline, CDR1 MNHEY and CDR2 SMNVEV (reference sequence). For the CDR3, the DNA is TGTGCCAGCAGTTGGGGGGGGTTGGGGTATTCACCCCTCCACTTT. Translation gives CASSWGGLGYSPLHF.

The chain carries TRBV5-1 and TRBJ2-7, with D possibly being TRBD2 (6 bases). V was shortened by 6 bases and J by 5 bases, with 21 bases between the two germline ends. There are 15 residues in the CDR3. CDR1 is SGHRS and CDR2 is YFSETQ in the germline V gene. The CDR3 loop reads CASTMAGTPEDEQYF. The CDR3 bases are TGCGCCAGCACTATGGCGGGAACCCCTGAGGACGAGCAGTACTTC.

The chain carries TRBV4-1 and TRBJ2-7, with D unresolved. Germline assignment: CDR1 MGHRA and CDR2 YSYEKL. Trimming took off 3 bases at V and 0 bases at J, with 15 bases between the two ends. This CDR3 region has 16 residues. The DNA for the CDR3 is TGCGCCAGCAGCCATTATATGCGGCGGAGCTCCTACGAGCAGTACTTC. It translates to CASSHYMRRSSYEQYF.

The V and J genes are TRBV10-3 and TRBJ1-5; D gene ambiguous. The CDR3 spans 14 residues. V dropped 4 bases and J dropped 6 bases, with 13 bases sitting between them. Per the germline V gene, CDR1 is ENHRY and CDR2 is SYGVKD. In DNA form, the CDR3 reads TGTGCCATCAGTGTCGGCGGCTCCGGTCAGCCCCAGCATTTT. Its protein is CAISVGGSGQPQHF.

V is TRBV18 and J is TRBJ2-5; 11 bases fit TRBD1. CDR3 length: 19 amino acids. Germline V gene sequence: CDR1 KGHSH, CDR2 LQKENI. V shed 3 bases, J shed 0 bases, and the junction held 12 bases outside the gene matches. CDR3 region: CASSPIPGQGVPYQETQYF. The CDR3 bases are TGTGCCAGCTCACCGATACCGGGACAGGGGGTTCCGTACCAAGAGACCCAGTACTTC.

The gene calls are TRBV28 and TRBJ1-1; the D gene is possibly TRBD1 (5 bases). Trimming removed 10 bases from V and 0 bases from J, with 15 bases in between. The germline V gene encodes CDR1 MDHEN and CDR2 SYDVKM. The CDR3 totals 14 residues. CDR3 loop: CAIMTSGMNTEAFF. CDR3 nucleotide sequence: TGTGCCATCATGACTTCAGGGATGAACACTGAAGCTTTCTTT.

The V call is TRBV7-3, the J call TRBJ2-3; D is ambiguous. The germline V gene encodes CDR1 SGHTA and CDR2 FQGTGA. The CDR3 has 14 amino acids. Trimming pared 2 bases from V and 4 bases from J, leaving 10 bases between. This CDR3 reads CASSLVRSADTQYF. The DNA for the CDR3 is TGTGCCAGCAGCTTAGTTCGGAGCGCAGATACGCAGTATTTT.

The chain is built from TRBV3-1 (or the pseudogene TRBV3-2) and TRBJ1-1, with D possibly matching TRBD1 (6 bases). Germline V gene lookup returns CDR1 LGHDT and CDR2 YNNKEL (reference sequence). This CDR3 has 15 amino acids. The ends were cut back, 1 base at V and 1 base at J, with 10 bases in the middle. The CDR3 spells CASSQADRSNTEAFF. DNA for the CDR3: TGTGCCAGCAGCCAAGCGGACAGATCGAACACTGAAGCTTTCTTT.

Here the CDR3 reads CASSFTGDRGYGYTF. DNA of the CDR3: TGTGCCAGCAGTTTTACAGGGGACCGCGGCTATGGCTACACCTTC. The V call is TRBV6-5, the J call TRBJ1-2; 7 bases align to TRBD1. The CDR3 is made up of 15 amino acids. Unmatched junction bases numbered 9, after V lost 4 bases and J lost 4 bases. The V gene's germline CDR1 is MNHEY and CDR2 SVGAGI.

This clone showed up many times. The rearrangement joins TRBV19 to TRBJ1-1; a possible D gene is TRBD1 (5 bases). The CDR3 sequence is 13 residues long. Germline CDR1 reads LNHDA; CDR2 reads SQIVND (reference sequence). Trimming stripped 4 bases from V and 7 bases from J, with 13 bases between. CDR3: CASSTSTVFEAFF. The CDR3 DNA reads as TGTGCCAGTAGTACCTCGACAGTATTTGAAGCTTTCTTT.

The V and J genes are TRBV19 and TRBJ1-1, with D hard to call. The CDR3 totals 14 residues. In germline, CDR1 is LNHDA, CDR2 SQIVND (reference sequence). The V gene lost 9 bases and the J gene lost 1 base, with 15 bases spanning the gap. CDR3 nucleotide sequence: TGTGCCAGCCCACCTGGAGACTCGAACACTGAAGCTTTCTTT. It yields the protein CASPPGDSNTEAFF.